The 22 T cell receptor beta chains presented below share a single source sample, sequenced in a study of blood T cell repertoires in COVID-19 (dated by TCRdb to 2020 to 2022). Library prep was done by the immunoSEQ multiplex PCR assay. Held by TCRdb, this immuneACCESS table contains in-frame sequences only and omits some clones. Under half of the omission traces to an unresolved V gene where checked; the cause of the rest is unknown. The sample has hundreds of thousands of clones on record, approximately 85% of them singletons. Roughly 4.6% of the sample is taken by the ten largest. Sequenced input: peripheral blood. The receptor source for this set is a man aged 50-59 years with active or convalescent COVID-19.

This chain uses TRBV19 with TRBJ1-5, with 9 positions matching TRBD1. J gave up 4 bases and V 3 bases, and 7 bases lay outside the gene matches. The CDR3 loop spans 16 amino acids. CDR1 and CDR2 (germline): LNHDA, SQIVND (reference sequence). The CDR3 here is CASSMRDRELNQPQHF. The CDR3 DNA reads as TGTGCCAGTAGTATGCGGGACAGGGAACTGAATCAGCCCCAGCATTTT. The full variable domain, completed using reference TRBV19 and TRBJ1-5, is DGGITQSPKYLFRKEGQNVTLSCEQNLNHDAMYWYRQDPGQGLRLIYYSQIVNDFQKGDIAEGYSVSREKKESFPLTVTSAQKNPTAFYLCASSMRDRELNQPQHFGDGTRLSIL.

This sequence joins TRBV19 and TRBJ2-1, with a possible D match to TRBD2 (6 bases). The CDR3 is 15 amino acids. CDR1 is LNHDA and CDR2 is SQIVND in the germline V gene (reference sequence). The ends were cut back, 5 bases at V and 3 bases at J, with 14 bases in the middle. CDR3 sequence reads: CASSSGGVLYNEQFF. DNA for the CDR3: TGTGCCAGTAGTTCCGGGGGAGTGCTCTACAATGAGCAGTTCTTC. The full variable domain, completed using reference TRBV19 and TRBJ2-1, is DGGITQSPKYLFRKEGQNVTLSCEQNLNHDAMYWYRQDPGQGLRLIYYSQIVNDFQKGDIAEGYSVSREKKESFPLTVTSAQKNPTAFYLCASSSGGVLYNEQFFGPGTRLTVL.

This clone was seen only once. The chain recombines TRBV19 with TRBJ1-6; D remains ambiguous. The CDR3 is 16 amino acids. V lost 5 bases and J lost 2, with 13 bases in between. The germline V gene has CDR1 LNHDA and CDR2 SQIVND (reference sequence). The CDR3 coding sequence is TGTGCCAGTAGTCCCCAAGGAGGTACCTATAATTCACCCCTCCACTTT. Translating gives CASSPQGGTYNSPLHF.

V and J are TRBV4-2 and TRBJ2-1, with 14 bases identical to TRBD2. In germline, CDR1 is LGHNA, CDR2 YNFKEQ. The trim removed 4 bases at V and 5 bases at J, leaving 4 bases unmatched. The CDR3 consists of 16 residues. This CDR3 reads CASSPGLAGGNNEQFF. The DNA for the CDR3 is TGTGCCAGCAGCCCTGGACTAGCGGGAGGAAACAATGAGCAGTTCTTC.

The chain has TRBV30 and TRBJ1-2; D unclear. Deletions cut 4 bases from V and 4 bases from J, with 13 bases between. The germline V gene has CDR1 GTSNPN and CDR2 SVGIG (reference sequence). The length of the CDR3 is 13 residues. CDR3: CAWNIGRVYGYTF. The CDR3 nucleotides read TGTGCCTGGAATATAGGGAGGGTCTATGGCTACACCTTC.

The chain's CDR3 is CASSWGDRGRGRGHVEQYF. The CDR3 DNA follows: TGTGCCAGCAGTTGGGGGGACAGGGGGCGCGGCCGGGGGCATGTCGAGCAGTACTTC. The chain combines TRBV28 with TRBJ2-7, with 12 bases aligning to TRBD1. CDR3 length: 19 residues. From germline, CDR1 is MDHEN and CDR2 SYDVKM. J lost 6 bases, V lost 4 bases, and 19 bases had no gene match.

The chain has TRBV28 and TRBJ1-5, with D uncertain. Germline V lookup: CDR1 MDHEN, CDR2 SYDVKM. The V and J ends lost 5 bases and 6 bases respectively, with 11 bases between them. This CDR3 has 13 residues. CDR3 in amino acids: CASSPSGFQPQHF. In DNA, the CDR3 is TGTGCCAGCAGTCCGTCAGGATTTCAGCCCCAGCATTTT.

CDR3 DNA sequence: TGTGCCAGGATCCCACCCACCCTAATCTACGAGCAGTACTTC. Protein: CARIPPTLIYEQYF. The chain employs TRBV7-3 and TRBJ2-7; D gene unclear. The germline gives CDR1 SGHTA, CDR2 FQGTGA. The CDR3 loop spans 14 amino acids. Trimming removed 9 bases at V and 3 bases at J, with 18 bases between.

The gene calls are TRBV7-3 and TRBJ2-7; 8 nucleotides line up with TRBD2. Germline V gives CDR1 SGHTA, CDR2 FQGTGA. The CDR3 extends over 14 amino acids. The ends lost 2 bases at V and 6 bases at J; junction bases unmatched: 6. The CDR3 loop reads CASSLAGGSSEQYF. CDR3 coding DNA: TGTGCCAGCAGCTTAGCGGGAGGATCCAGCGAGCAGTACTTC.

The chain employs TRBV5-4 and TRBJ1-1, with a tentative D call TRBD1 (5 bases). The CDR3 runs 14 residues. Trimming left V 10 bases short and J 5 bases short, with 21 bases between. The germline V gene has CDR1 SGHNT and CDR2 YYREEE (reference sequence). The CDR3 sequence is CASRTDSDGTEAFF. The CDR3 nucleotides are TGTGCCTCCCGGACCGACAGCGATGGAACTGAAGCTTTCTTT.

The chain uses TRBV2 and TRBJ2-2; 9 bases match TRBD1. V trimming: 6 bases; J trimming: 8 bases; junction bases outside the gene matches: 13. CDR1 is SNHLY and CDR2 is FYNNEI in the germline V gene. This CDR3 comprises 16 residues. The CDR3 DNA follows: TGTGCCAGCAGCGCCCAACCCGACAGGGGGACGGGGGAGCTGTTTTTT. Amino acids: CASSAQPDRGTGELFF.

This chain links TRBV28 with TRBJ1-1, with 7 nucleotides matching TRBD1. Germline V gene data show CDR1 as MDHEN and CDR2 as SYDVKM. V lost 5 bases, J lost 1 base, and 7 bases stayed unmatched. The CDR3 loop spans 15 amino acids. The CDR3 is CASSLLDRANTEAFF. CDR3 bases: TGTGCCAGCAGTCTACTCGACAGGGCGAACACTGAAGCTTTCTTT.

Only a few counts were recorded for this clone. The gene calls are TRBV6-6 and TRBJ2-5; TRBD2 agrees at 11 bases. V lost 0 bases and J lost 9; bases outside the gene matches: 9. Germline V gene data show CDR1 as MNHNY and CDR2 as SVGAGI (reference sequence). The CDR3 spans 16 residues. CDR3 in DNA: TGTGCCAGCAGTTACTCAGCGGGGGTAGCGGGAGGGCCCCAGTACTTC. Translated: CASSYSAGVAGGPQYF.

This chain joins TRBV4-1 and TRBJ1-1; 11 bases map to TRBD1. The germline V gene encodes CDR1 MGHRA and CDR2 YSYEKL. After removal of 3 bases from V and 4 bases from J, the junction contained 4 bases not matched to a gene. The CDR3 is 15 amino acids. CDR3 residues: CASSHSGTGGTEAFF. CDR3 in DNA: TGCGCCAGCAGCCATTCCGGGACAGGGGGCACTGAAGCTTTCTTT.

CDR3 DNA: TGTGCCAGCAGCTCCCGCCGGAGCTCCTACAATGAGCAGTTCTTC. Protein sequence: CASSSRRSSYNEQFF. The chain combines TRBV6-2 or TRBV6-3 with TRBJ2-1; D gene uncertain. The germline V gene encodes CDR1 MNHEY and CDR2 SVGEGT. CDR3 length: 15 amino acids. V shed 6 bases and J shed 0 bases, with 12 bases lying between them.

V gene TRBV2 combines with J gene TRBJ2-1; tentative D call: TRBD2 (7 bases). The CDR3 loop spans 13 amino acids. V lost 10 bases and J 7 bases, leaving 17 bases between the germline ends. Germline V gene data show CDR1 as SNHLY and CDR2 as FYNNEI. The CDR3 reads CAKGGLSSNEQFF. As DNA, the CDR3 is TGTGCCAAGGGGGGACTATCATCTAATGAGCAGTTCTTC.

CDR3 nucleotide sequence: TGCAGCGTTGAGCGGCGAGTCGGGGGCTACACCTTC. Protein product: CSVERRVGGYTF. This chain links TRBV29-1 with TRBJ1-2; D is undetermined. V lost 3 bases and J lost 8, with 13 bases in between. The CDR3 has 12 residues. Per the germline V gene, CDR1 is SQVTM and CDR2 is ANQGSEA.

This rearrangement joins TRBV27 to TRBJ2-7; D call uncertain. This CDR3 is built from 14 residues. V lost 0 bases and J lost 3, with 9 bases in between. CDR1 is MNHEY, CDR2 SMNVEV, per germline (reference sequence). CDR3 coding DNA: TGTGCCAGCAGTTTATCGATTACCAGCTACGAGCAGTACTTC. The encoded protein is CASSLSITSYEQYF.

The CDR3 protein is CASSLSPGQGAIKTEAFF. CDR3 coding DNA: TGTGCCAGCAGTCTATCCCCGGGACAGGGGGCGATTAAGACTGAAGCTTTCTTT. The chain uses TRBV28 and TRBJ1-1; 12 positions agree with TRBD1. V shed 5 bases, J shed 5 bases, and the junction held 15 bases outside the gene matches. CDR1 and CDR2 (germline): MDHEN, SYDVKM. This CDR3 contains 18 residues.

This clone was recorded only once. The rearrangement uses TRBV19 and TRBJ2-3; TRBD2 matches 7 bases. The V and J ends lost 2 bases and 8 bases, in that order; junction bases with no gene match: 1. The CDR3 length is 12 residues. Germline values: CDR1 LNHDA, CDR2 SQIVND (reference sequence). CDR3 loop: CASSIREGTQYF. DNA for the CDR3: TGTGCCAGTAGTATAAGGGAGGGTACGCAGTATTTT.

This chain joins TRBV7-9 and TRBJ2-7; D is possibly TRBD2 (5 bases). The CDR3 consists of 13 residues. The V and J ends lost 3 bases and 1 base respectively, with 7 bases between them. Germline V gene sequence: CDR1 SEHNR, CDR2 FQNEAQ (reference sequence). CDR3 DNA: TGTGCCAGCAGCTTCAGCGGTTCCTACGAGCAGTACTTC. Its translation: CASSFSGSYEQYF.

The chain joins TRBV7-3 to TRBJ2-2; D ambiguous. The CDR3 runs 16 residues. V was clipped by 5 bases and J by 2 bases, with 15 bases between them. Germline V gives CDR1 SGHTA, CDR2 FQGTGA. The CDR3 reads CASSPQPRGNTGELFF. For the CDR3, the DNA is TGTGCCAGCAGCCCCCAACCGAGAGGAAACACCGGGGAGCTGTTTTTT.